These 19 T cell receptor beta chains share one sample of origin, sequenced in a study of molecular identifiers for immune sequencing clone quantification. TCRdb passed the PCR reads through MiXCR, listing each CDR3 protein once. This sample yields about 640,000 distinct CDR3 sequences, of which about 20% are seen a single time; approximately 0.9% belongs to the top ten. Sequencing input: naive CD8+ T cells from blood, with Jurkat cell RNA spiked in. As for subset: FACS-sorted CD8+CD4-CCR7+CD45RA+ naive T cells. These receptors came from a human donor in good health. Some libraries in this study had Jurkat cell RNA spiked in.

J is TRBJ2-1 and V is TRBV16; 9 bases are shared with TRBD2. Germline lookup yields CDR1 KGHSY and CDR2 FQNENV. The CDR3 has 16 amino acids. With V trimmed by 4 bases and J by 3 bases, 7 bases remained unmatched. The CDR3 nucleotides are TGTGCCAGCAGCCCCCCCCAAGCGGGGGGCTACAATGAGCAGTTCTTC. Protein product: CASSPPQAGGYNEQFF.

This clonotype showed up just a few times. This chain joins TRBV6-2 or TRBV6-3 and TRBJ2-1; possibly TRBD2 for D (6 bases). Germline CDR1 MNHEY, CDR2 SVGEGT. V was cut by 6 bases and J by 4 bases, with 10 bases left in between. CDR3 length equals 13 residues. The CDR3 reads CASSGSGYNEQFF. The CDR3 DNA sequence: TGTGCCAGCAGCGGGAGCGGGTACAATGAGCAGTTCTTC.

This clonotype was found many times. The CDR3 DNA reads TGTGCCAGCAGCTTAGTTCGGACAGGATACGAGCAGTACTTC. Residues: CASSLVRTGYEQYF. The V and J genes are TRBV11-2 and TRBJ2-7, with TRBD1 matching over 7 bases. Germline-derived CDR1 and CDR2 are SGHAT and FQNNGV. This CDR3 comprises 14 residues. V dropped 1 base and J dropped 4; count of bases not matched to a gene: 4.

Concerning this clonotype itself: This may come from a read error, since a much larger clone is one base off. The missing conserved phenylalanine or tryptophan at the end of this CDR3 makes a read error likely. The chain carries TRBV7-9 and TRBJ2-5, with D tentatively TRBD2 (5 bases). Germline CDR1 reads SEHNR; CDR2 reads FQNEAQ (reference sequence). The CDR3 loop spans 13 amino acids. With 6 bases removed from V and 4 bases from J, the gap between germline ends came to 12 bases. As DNA, the CDR3 is TGTGCCAGCAGTGGAGGTTGGGGAGAGACCCAGTACCTC. Protein sequence: CASSGGWGETQYL.

This clonotype was seen ten or more times. The chain joins TRBV30 to TRBJ2-7; D may correspond to TRBD1 or TRBD2 (5 bases each). The V end was cut by 4 bases, the J end by 4 bases, with 11 bases between. The CDR3 loop spans 12 amino acids. Germline CDR1 GTSNPN, CDR2 SVGIG (reference sequence). The CDR3 DNA reads as TGTGCCTGGACCAGGGACCTTTACGAGCAGTACTTC. Encoded protein: CAWTRDLYEQYF.

Turning to this clonotype: A single base separates this from a much larger clone, so it may be a read error. This chain connects TRBV6-2 or TRBV6-3 to TRBJ2-3; D is possibly TRBD2 (5 bases). The ends were cut back, 10 bases at V and 3 bases at J, with 20 bases in the middle. The CDR3 extends over 15 amino acids. Germline assignment: CDR1 MNHEY and CDR2 SVGEGT. The CDR3 spells CANSTSILATDTQYF. DNA of the CDR3: TGTGCCAACAGCACGAGTATCCTAGCAACAGATACGCAGTATTTT.

Many counts were recorded for this clonotype. This chain connects TRBV12-5 to TRBJ2-5; 10 positions agree with TRBD2. Germline-derived CDR1 and CDR2 are LGHNT and FRNRAP. Unmatched junction bases numbered 5, after V lost 7 bases and J lost 3 bases. The CDR3 sequence is 14 residues long. The CDR3 DNA sequence: TGTGCTAGTGCCGAGCGGGAGGGAGAAGAGACCCAGTACTTC. Translating it yields CASAEREGEETQYF.

This clonotype was seen many times. In DNA form, the CDR3 reads TGTGCCAGCAGTCAAGGGACAGTCCGCACAGATACGCAGTATTTT. It encodes CASSQGTVRTDTQYF. The J gene is TRBJ2-3, the V gene TRBV28, with 7 bases matching TRBD1. The CDR3 totals 15 residues. Germline lookup yields CDR1 MDHEN and CDR2 SYDVKM. J was trimmed by 1 base and V by 5 bases; bases with no gene match: 6.

The J gene is TRBJ2-7, the V gene TRBV28, with 7 bases that match TRBD1. This CDR3 comprises 15 residues. Per the germline V gene, CDR1 is MDHEN and CDR2 is SYDVKM. Trimming cost V 2 bases and J 2 bases; bases outside gene matches: 6. The CDR3, as DNA: TGTGCCAGCAGTTTAAGGACAGGAGGTCCCTACGAGCAGTACTTC. This codes for CASSLRTGGPYEQYF.

This clonotype was counted at least ten times. The J gene is TRBJ2-7, the V gene TRBV20-1, with 9 bases that match TRBD2. The V gene end was trimmed by 6 bases and the J gene end by 6 bases; junction bases not matched to a gene: 12. The CDR3 covers 14 residues. Per the germline V gene, CDR1 is DFQATT and CDR2 is SNEGSKA (reference sequence). The CDR3 loop is CSASPGLAPGEQYF. CDR3 DNA sequence: TGCAGTGCATCACCGGGACTAGCACCGGGCGAGCAGTACTTC.

This chain connects TRBV27 to TRBJ1-1; D remains unclear. The germline V gene has CDR1 MNHEY and CDR2 SMNVEV (reference sequence). V was trimmed by 6 bases and J by 7 bases, leaving 9 bases between them. The CDR3 spans 11 residues. DNA of the CDR3: TGTGCCAGCAGCACGGGATTTGAAGCTTTCTTT. This codes for CASSTGFEAFF.

This clonotype was counted ten times or more. V usage is TRBV7-2 and J usage is TRBJ2-1; the D gene is possibly TRBD2 (5 bases). The germline CDR1 and CDR2 sequences are SGHTA and FQGNSA. V gave up 1 base and J gave up 9 bases, with 10 bases separating them. The length of the CDR3 is 13 residues. DNA for the CDR3: TGTGCCAGCAGCTTAGTAACCGGGATTGAGCAGTTCTTC. Its protein is CASSLVTGIEQFF.

This clonotype was seen many times. This chain connects TRBV29-1 to TRBJ2-5, with 14 nucleotides matching TRBD2. Germline CDR1 and CDR2: SQVTM and ANQGSEA. The V gene end was trimmed by 0 bases and the J gene end by 1 base; junction bases not matched to a gene: 16. The CDR3 has 21 amino acids. The CDR3 sequence: CSVEDERPGLAGANFQETQYF. CDR3 DNA sequence: TGCAGCGTTGAAGACGAAAGGCCGGGACTAGCGGGGGCTAATTTCCAAGAGACCCAGTACTTC.

This rearrangement joins TRBV6-6 to TRBJ2-3; the D gene could be TRBD1 or TRBD2 (5 bases each). The CDR3 has 16 amino acids. The germline gives CDR1 MNHNY, CDR2 SVGAGI (reference sequence). V was cut by 8 bases and J by 0 bases, with 18 bases left in between. CDR3 region: CASDDRADTSTDTQYF. The CDR3 DNA reads as TGTGCCAGCGATGACAGAGCGGACACTAGCACAGATACGCAGTATTTT.

This clonotype was observed at least ten times. Here the CDR3 reads CAWSSPHEQFF. DNA of the CDR3: TGTGCCTGGAGTTCCCCCCATGAGCAGTTCTTC. The chain recombines TRBV30 with TRBJ2-1; D unresolved. Per germline, CDR1 GTSNPN and CDR2 SVGIG (reference sequence). V was pared by 2 bases and J by 8 bases, with 7 bases between. The CDR3 is 11 residues long.

In this sample, this clonotype turned up many times. The rearrangement uses TRBV7-9 and TRBJ1-5, with D unresolved. This CDR3 has 15 amino acids. V was cut by 3 bases and J by 1 base, with 10 bases left in between. Per germline, CDR1 SEHNR and CDR2 FQNEAQ (reference sequence). CDR3 in amino acids: CASSLGHGSNQPQHF. The CDR3 DNA follows: TGTGCCAGCAGCTTGGGTCATGGGAGCAATCAGCCCCAGCATTTT.

This chain connects TRBV29-1 to TRBJ1-2; D is uncertain. The CDR3 is 14 residues long. The V end was cut by 4 bases, the J end by 4 bases, with 16 bases between. The germline gives CDR1 SQVTM, CDR2 ANQGSEA. The CDR3 here is CSVADGYRPYGYTF. In DNA form, the CDR3 reads TGCAGCGTTGCCGACGGATACAGACCCTATGGCTACACCTTC.

The rearrangement uses TRBV28 and TRBJ2-7; no reliable D call. Trimming shortened V by 10 bases and J by 5 bases, and 12 bases separated the two germline ends. Germline loops: CDR1 MDHEN, CDR2 SYDVKM. CDR3 length equals 11 residues. CDR3 residues: CATSTANEQYF. The CDR3 DNA is TGTGCCACTTCAACAGCGAACGAGCAGTACTTC.

This clonotype was seen repeatedly, ten times or more. The chain joins TRBV4-1 to TRBJ1-5; TRBD1 matches 8 bases. Trimming removed 4 bases from V and 4 bases from J; junction bases left unmatched: 15. Per germline, CDR1 MGHRA and CDR2 YSYEKL. The CDR3 spans 18 residues. The CDR3 here is CASSLTTSFRDRNQPQHF. The CDR3 DNA is TGCGCCAGCAGCCTCACGACCTCATTCCGGGACAGGAATCAGCCCCAGCATTTT.